These 18 T cell receptor beta chains originate from one sample sequenced in a study of T cell responses to AZD1222 COVID-19 vaccine. Sequencing used immunoSEQ multiplex PCR; TCRdb keeps in-frame clones, though not all of them. The sample consists of 170,000 or so clones, 90% of them appearing once. The input for sequencing was peripheral blood, taken on day 0 of AZD1222 vaccination. The receptors here all came from an adult in good health.

The gene calls are TRBV9 and TRBJ1-3, with D hard to call. V was clipped by 3 bases and J by 0 bases, with 13 bases between them. This CDR3 comprises 16 residues. Germline lookup yields CDR1 SGDLS and CDR2 YYNGEE. The CDR3 nucleotides are TGTGCCAGCAGCGCCTTCGGCAGGAGCTCTGGAAACACCATATATTTT. Encoded protein: CASSAFGRSSGNTIYF.

Written as DNA, the CDR3 is TGCGCCAGCAGCCAACAGGACTCAGGAGAGGATGAGCAGTTCTTC. It codes for CASSQQDSGEDEQFF. The rearrangement uses TRBV4-3 and TRBJ2-1; the D gene is possibly TRBD2 (5 bases). V lost 2 bases, J lost 8 bases, and 16 bases lay in between. The CDR3 length is 15 residues. CDR1 is LGHNA, CDR2 YSLEER, per germline.

The DNA of the CDR3 is TGTGCCAGTAGTGTCCTCGGGACAGGGGCCGGAGGAAATCAGCCCCAGCATTTT. It yields the protein CASSVLGTGAGGNQPQHF. The rearrangement joins TRBV19 to TRBJ1-5; 10 nucleotides agree with TRBD1. Trimming removed 5 bases from V and 4 bases from J; junction bases left unmatched: 14. The CDR3 is made up of 18 amino acids. Germline V gene data show CDR1 as LNHDA and CDR2 as SQIVND (reference sequence). Looking up the rest from reference TRBV19 and TRBJ1-5 gives the full variable domain: DGGITQSPKYLFRKEGQNVTLSCEQNLNHDAMYWYRQDPGQGLRLIYYSQIVNDFQKGDIAEGYSVSREKKESFPLTVTSAQKNPTAFYLCASSVLGTGAGGNQPQHFGDGTRLSIL.

The chain couples TRBV28 to TRBJ1-2, with a tentative D call TRBD1 (6 bases). This CDR3 has 13 residues. Germline CDR1 MDHEN, CDR2 SYDVKM. Trimming took 8 bases from V and 4 from J, leaving 14 bases between them. The CDR3 loop reads CASLPGGGYGYTF. CDR3 DNA sequence: TGTGCCAGCCTTCCGGGGGGCGGCTATGGCTACACCTTC.

The chain joins TRBV6-5 to TRBJ1-5; no clear D gene. The CDR3 is made up of 14 amino acids. Trimming shortened V by 5 bases and J by 3 bases, and 11 bases separated the two germline ends. CDR1 and CDR2 (germline): MNHEY, SVGAGI. This CDR3 is CASSRPGSNQPQHF. Written as DNA, the CDR3 is TGTGCCAGCAGTCGGCCGGGATCCAATCAGCCCCAGCATTTT.

This clone has a single count. The genes are TRBV18 and TRBJ2-5; D is unresolved. Per germline, CDR1 KGHSH and CDR2 LQKENI. Trimming left V 0 bases short and J 5 bases short, with 10 bases between. The CDR3 runs 14 residues. DNA for the CDR3: TGTGCCAGCTCACCACCCACAACGTGGGAGACCCAGTACTTC. Its translation: CASSPPTTWETQYF.

The chain joins TRBV30 to TRBJ1-5; D is perhaps TRBD1 (5 bases). Germline assignment: CDR1 GTSNPN and CDR2 SVGIG (reference sequence). The V end was cut by 7 bases, the J end by 6 bases, with 13 bases between. The CDR3 totals 12 residues. CDR3: CAFSRQFQPQHF. CDR3 bases: TGTGCCTTTTCTCGACAGTTTCAGCCCCAGCATTTT.

In nucleotides, the CDR3 is TGTGCCAGCAGCCAATTCACCACAGGGAACACCGGGGAGCTGTTTTTT. Its translation is CASSQFTTGNTGELFF. The gene calls are TRBV3-1 (or the pseudogene TRBV3-2) and TRBJ2-2; D perhaps matches TRBD1 (5 bases). This CDR3 region has 16 residues. V was pared by 2 bases and J by 1 base, with 11 bases between. Germline V CDR1 and CDR2: LGHDT, YNNKEL (reference sequence).

The V call is TRBV7-9, the J call TRBJ1-1; the D is unclear. Trimming took 0 bases from V and 4 from J, leaving 6 bases between them. The CDR3 has 13 residues. Per germline, CDR1 SEHNR and CDR2 FQNEAQ (reference sequence). The CDR3 is CASSLAGITEAFF. CDR3 DNA: TGTGCCAGCAGCTTAGCCGGGATCACTGAAGCTTTCTTT.

This sequence joins TRBV14 and TRBJ1-2; D is uncertain. The CDR3 consists of 14 residues. Per germline, CDR1 SGHDN and CDR2 FVKESK. Trimming removed 4 bases from V and 5 bases from J, with 14 bases in between. CDR3 coding DNA: TGTGCCAGCAGCCTGGTCCATTTGGGATATGGCTACACCTTC. This translates into CASSLVHLGYGYTF. The full variable domain, completed using reference TRBV14 and TRBJ1-2, is EAGVTQFPSHSVIEKGQTVTLRCDPISGHDNLYWYRRVMGKEIKFLLHFVKESKQDESGMPNNRFLAERTGGTYSTLKVQPAELEDSGVYFCASSLVHLGYGYTFGSGTRLTVV.

The rearrangement uses TRBV7-9 and TRBJ2-2; D is unclear. This CDR3 has 15 amino acids. The V end was cut by 5 bases, the J end by 5 bases, with 15 bases between. The germline V gene encodes CDR1 SEHNR and CDR2 FQNEAQ (reference sequence). The CDR3 protein is CASSPSQRVTGELFF. The DNA of the CDR3 is TGTGCCAGCAGCCCCAGCCAAAGGGTAACCGGGGAGCTGTTTTTT.

The genes are TRBV27 and TRBJ2-7; D is unclear. Trimming stripped 2 bases from V and 5 bases from J, with 13 bases between. This CDR3 is built from 14 residues. The germline CDR1 and CDR2 sequences are MNHEY and SMNVEV (reference sequence). CDR3 nucleotide sequence: TGTGCCAGCAGTTTAGAGTACCTATCTCACGAGCAGTACTTC. Protein: CASSLEYLSHEQYF.

This rearrangement joins TRBV18 to TRBJ1-4; 9 bases agree with TRBD1. This CDR3 is 15 amino acids long. The junction had 4 bases not matched to a gene; V was cut back by 5 bases and J by 3 bases. CDR1 is KGHSH, CDR2 LQKENI, per germline. This CDR3 reads CASSSQGASNEKLFF. Here the CDR3 DNA reads TGTGCCAGCTCATCACAGGGGGCGTCTAATGAAAAACTGTTTTTT. Filled out from reference TRBV18 and TRBJ1-4, the complete variable domain reads NAGVMQNPRHLVRRRGQEARLRCSPMKGHSHVYWYRQLPEEGLKFMVYLQKENIIDESGMPKERFSAEFPKEGPSILRIQQVVRGDSAAYFCASSSQGASNEKLFFGSGTQLSVL.

This chain joins TRBV2 and TRBJ2-5, with D hard to call. CDR1 and CDR2 from the germline V gene are SNHLY and FYNNEI. The CDR3 totals 11 residues. Trimming removed 6 bases from V and 1 base from J, with 3 bases in between. The CDR3 loop reads CASSPQETQYF. CDR3 nucleotide sequence: TGTGCCAGCAGCCCCCAAGAGACCCAGTACTTC.

Points on this clone: This may stem from a read error, because a much larger clone lies one nucleotide away. The rearrangement links TRBV11-2 to TRBJ1-2; D might be TRBD1 (5 bases). This CDR3 contains 13 residues. Trimming took off 5 bases at V and 1 base at J, with 8 bases between the two ends. Looked up from germline, CDR1 is SGHAT and CDR2 is FQNNGV. This CDR3 reads CASSPQGNYGYTF. The DNA for the CDR3 is TGTGCCAGCAGCCCCCAGGGTAACTATGGCTACACCTTC.

The genes are TRBV9 and TRBJ1-1, with D possibly TRBD1 on 6 matching bases. The CDR3 loop spans 16 amino acids. Trimming cost V 4 bases and J 1 base, with 17 bases left between them. Per the germline V gene, CDR1 is SGDLS and CDR2 is YYNGEE. The CDR3 sequence is CASSPVGGTTNTEAFF. The CDR3 DNA is TGTGCCAGCAGCCCAGTGGGTGGGACAACGAACACTGAAGCTTTCTTT.

The chain uses TRBV6-5 and TRBJ1-1; perhaps TRBD1 as D (5 bases). CDR1 is MNHEY, CDR2 SVGAGI, per germline. V lost 5 bases to trimming and J lost 0 bases, with 7 bases between them. CDR3 length: 13 amino acids. CDR3: CASSLGLNTEAFF. Written as DNA, the CDR3 is TGTGCCAGCAGTCTGGGGCTGAACACTGAAGCTTTCTTT.

The chain carries TRBV9 and TRBJ2-6; D might be TRBD2 (6 bases). V lost 3 bases and J lost 6, with 10 bases in between. CDR3 length: 14 amino acids. Germline CDR1 reads SGDLS; CDR2 reads YYNGEE. DNA for the CDR3: TGTGCCAGCAGCGCGGGGGTGTTGGCCAACGTCCTGACTTTC. Amino acid sequence: CASSAGVLANVLTF.